The 10 T cell receptor beta chains reported below all come from one sample, sequenced in a study of CD8+ T cells in alopecia areata (dated 2018 in TCRdb). Libraries were made using the immunoSEQ multiplex PCR assay. To provide template for TCR sequencing, every sample had RNA extracted and reverse transcribed into cDNA. TCRdb's version of the immuneACCESS table is confined to in-frame rearrangements and falls short of the full clone set. An unresolved V gene accounts for under half of the shortfall where checked; the remainder is of unknown origin. The sample table holds more than 95,000 clones, of which less than 50% were seen once. The top ten hold 10% of the sample. Input material: NKG2D-low CD8+ T cells sorted from blood. The cell subset or site label corresponds to: sorted CD8+ NKG2D-low blood T cells. The origin of the receptors is a human donor with alopecia areata.

The chain carries TRBV28 and TRBJ2-5; D is possibly TRBD1 (6 bases). The V gene's germline CDR1 is MDHEN and CDR2 SYDVKM. The CDR3 is made up of 16 amino acids. V was shortened by 4 bases and J by 1 base, with 16 bases between the two germline ends. The CDR3 protein is CASSSPSRDTQETQYF. The CDR3 region has the DNA TGTGCCAGCAGTTCCCCTTCCCGGGACACCCAAGAGACCCAGTACTTC. The variable domain in full, completed from reference TRBV28 and TRBJ2-5, reads DVKVTQSSRYLVKRTGEKVFLECVQDMDHENMFWYRQDPGLGLRLIYFSYDVKMKEKGDIPEGYSVSREKKERFSLILESASTNQTSMYLCASSSPSRDTQETQYFGPGTRLLVL.

The chain combines TRBV5-6 with TRBJ2-5; perhaps D is TRBD1 or TRBD2 (5 bases each). This CDR3 has 15 amino acids. V lost 3 bases, J lost 3 bases, and 15 bases lay in between. Germline CDR1 and CDR2: SGHDT and YYEEEE. In DNA, the CDR3 is TGTGCCAGCAGCTCCCTGGGGGATGGTGAAGAGACCCAGTACTTC. It encodes CASSSLGDGEETQYF. Complete variable domain (other parts from reference TRBV5-6 and TRBJ2-5): DAGVTQSPTHLIKTRGQQVTLRCSPKSGHDTVSWYQQALGQGPQFIFQYYEEEERQRGNFPDRFSGHQFPNYSSELNVNALLLGDSALYLCASSSLGDGEETQYFGPGTRLLVL.

This chain joins TRBV28 and TRBJ2-4; TRBD1 might be the D (5 bases). The germline CDR1 and CDR2 sequences are MDHEN and SYDVKM. The CDR3 is 16 residues long. Trimming took off 5 bases at V and 3 bases at J, with 17 bases between the two ends. The CDR3 DNA reads TGTGCCAGCAGTCCCTTGGACGACAGACGCAAAAACATTCAGTACTTC. Protein: CASSPLDDRRKNIQYF.

This rearrangement joins TRBV11-2 to TRBJ2-3, with no clear D. The germline V gene encodes CDR1 SGHAT and CDR2 FQNNGV. V lost 0 bases, J lost 2 bases, and 9 bases lay in between. This CDR3 is built from 15 residues. CDR3 protein: CASSLDVDDTDTQYF. For the CDR3, the DNA is TGTGCCAGCAGCTTAGATGTTGACGACACAGATACGCAGTATTTT.

The table lists this clone with a few counts. This chain links TRBV11-2 with TRBJ2-7, with TRBD2 matching over 9 bases. In germline, CDR1 is SGHAT, CDR2 FQNNGV. This CDR3 has 15 amino acids. V shed 1 base, J shed 1 base, and the junction held 2 bases outside the gene matches. This CDR3 reads CASSLAAGGSYEQYF. The CDR3 DNA is TGTGCCAGCAGCTTAGCGGCGGGAGGGTCCTACGAGCAGTACTTC.

This chain uses TRBV7-9 with TRBJ2-7; D may be TRBD1 or TRBD2 (5 bases each). Germline CDR1 is SEHNR and CDR2 is FQNEAQ (reference sequence). The CDR3 has 14 residues. Trimming pared 8 bases from V and 2 bases from J, leaving 16 bases between. Written as DNA, the CDR3 is TGTGCCAGCGGTCCCGGGGACCAAGCCTACGAGCAGTACTTC. Translated: CASGPGDQAYEQYF.

J is TRBJ2-2 and V is TRBV29-1; D is ambiguous. Germline loops: CDR1 SQVTM, CDR2 ANQGSEA. Trimming took 2 bases from V and 0 from J, leaving 7 bases between them. CDR3 length: 14 amino acids. CDR3 loop: CSVEMQANTGELFF. The CDR3 DNA reads TGCAGCGTTGAAATGCAGGCGAACACCGGGGAGCTGTTTTTT.

The CDR3 region is CASSQLGRNNYGYTF. In DNA form, the CDR3 reads TGTGCCAGCAGCCAATTGGGCCGAAACAACTATGGCTACACCTTC. The chain employs TRBV14 and TRBJ1-2; D uncertain. The CDR3 length is 15 residues. V lost 2 bases to trimming and J lost 2 bases, with 12 bases between them. From germline, CDR1 is SGHDN and CDR2 FVKESK.

This chain joins TRBV5-6 and TRBJ2-1; possibly TRBD1 for D (5 bases). The CDR3 has 14 residues. V dropped 3 bases and J dropped 4 bases, with 11 bases sitting between them. The germline gives CDR1 SGHDT, CDR2 YYEEEE. The CDR3 nucleotides read TGTGCCAGCAGCTCGGACAAACGGTACAATGAGCAGTTCTTC. Translated, it gives CASSSDKRYNEQFF. The full variable domain, with the rest looked up from reference TRBV5-6 and TRBJ2-1, is DAGVTQSPTHLIKTRGQQVTLRCSPKSGHDTVSWYQQALGQGPQFIFQYYEEEERQRGNFPDRFSGHQFPNYSSELNVNALLLGDSALYLCASSSDKRYNEQFFGPGTRLTVL.

Concerning this clone itself: This sample also contains other DNA sequences that code for the same CDR3. V gene TRBV4-1 combines with J gene TRBJ2-6; D may be TRBD1 (5 bases). This CDR3 has 16 residues. Germline V gives CDR1 MGHRA, CDR2 YSYEKL. V was clipped by 0 bases and J by 0 bases, with 6 bases between them. The CDR3 loop reads CASSQDRGSGANVLTF. DNA for the CDR3: TGCGCCAGCAGCCAAGATAGGGGCTCTGGGGCCAACGTCCTGACTTTC.